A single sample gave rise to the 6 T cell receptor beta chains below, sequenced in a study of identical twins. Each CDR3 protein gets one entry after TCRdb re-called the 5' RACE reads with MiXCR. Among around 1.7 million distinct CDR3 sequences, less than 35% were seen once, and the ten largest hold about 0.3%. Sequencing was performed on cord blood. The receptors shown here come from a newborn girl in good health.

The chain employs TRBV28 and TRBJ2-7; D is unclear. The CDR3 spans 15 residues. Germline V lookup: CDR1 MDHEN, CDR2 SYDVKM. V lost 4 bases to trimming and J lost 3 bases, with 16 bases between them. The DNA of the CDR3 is TGTGCCAGCAGTTCCCCAACGCCCCTCGGCTACGAGCAGTACTTC. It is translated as CASSSPTPLGYEQYF.

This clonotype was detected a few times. The CDR3 here is CSAREPGPNYGYTF. The CDR3 DNA reads TGCAGTGCTAGAGAACCGGGTCCTAACTATGGCTACACCTTC. This chain joins TRBV20-1 and TRBJ1-2; D remains unclear. Germline V lookup: CDR1 DFQATT, CDR2 SNEGSKA (reference sequence). With 0 bases removed from V and 0 bases from J, the gap between germline ends came to 8 bases. The CDR3 length is 14 residues.

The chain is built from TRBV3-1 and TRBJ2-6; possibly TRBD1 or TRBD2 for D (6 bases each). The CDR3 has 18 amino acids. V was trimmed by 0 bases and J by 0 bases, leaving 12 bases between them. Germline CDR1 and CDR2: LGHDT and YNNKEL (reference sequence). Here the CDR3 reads CASSQELGGHSGANVLTF. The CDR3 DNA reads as TGTGCCAGCAGCCAAGAGTTGGGGGGCCACTCTGGGGCCAACGTCCTGACTTTC.

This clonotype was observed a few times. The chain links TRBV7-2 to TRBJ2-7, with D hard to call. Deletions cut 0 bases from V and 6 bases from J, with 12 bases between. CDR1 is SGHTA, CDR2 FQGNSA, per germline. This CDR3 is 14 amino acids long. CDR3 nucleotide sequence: TGTGCCAGCAGCTTAGCCTCAAGGGCCGTCGAGCAGTACTTC. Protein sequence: CASSLASRAVEQYF.

The CDR3 sequence is CASSSPGTGGGDTQYF. Written as DNA, the CDR3 is TGTGCCAGCAGCAGTCCCGGGACAGGAGGAGGAGATACGCAGTATTTT. V and J are TRBV28 and TRBJ2-3, with 8 nucleotides matching TRBD1. This CDR3 region has 16 residues. Germline trimming cut 6 bases from V and 5 bases from J; bases unmatched to any gene: 13. The V gene's germline CDR1 is MDHEN and CDR2 SYDVKM.

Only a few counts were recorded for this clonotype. The CDR3: CASSVGQRTNEKLFF. In DNA, the CDR3 is TGTGCCAGCAGCGTTGGACAGAGGACTAATGAAAAACTGTTTTTT. V and J are TRBV9 and TRBJ1-4, with D possibly matching TRBD1 (6 bases). Germline V gene sequence: CDR1 SGDLS, CDR2 YYNGEE. The CDR3 has 15 amino acids. The V end was cut by 2 bases, the J end by 2 bases, with 10 bases between. The full variable domain, rest sourced from reference TRBV9 and TRBJ1-4, is DSGVTQTPKHLITATGQRVTLRCSPRSGDLSVYWYQQSLDQGLQFLIQYYNGEERAKGNILERFSAQQFPDLHSELNLSSLELGDSALYFCASSVGQRTNEKLFFGSGTQLSVL.